One T cell receptor beta chain is described in this entry. TCRdb analysed the 5' RACE reads with MiXCR anew, one entry per CDR3 protein. The data show under 70,000 distinct CDR3 sequences, roughly 7.8% seen once. The sample comes from a study of early T cells in non-severe SARS-CoV-2 infection. Germline V gives CDR1 SNHLY, CDR2 FYNNEI. The V end was cut by 8 bases, the J end by 8 bases, with 15 bases between. The CDR3 consists of 13 residues. The chain has TRBV2 and TRBJ1-4; D possibly corresponds to TRBD1 (6 bases). This clonotype was obtained from an adult who was a healthcare worker with PCR-confirmed SARS-CoV-2 infection or an uninfected control (not recorded which). The sample here was whole blood, taken at baseline. The CDR3 DNA follows: TGTGCCAGCGTCTACAGGGAGGAAGAAAAACTGTTTTTT. Protein product: CASVYREEEKLFF.